This T cell receptor beta chain emerged from a study of identical twins. This clonotype was seen at least ten times. One entry per CDR3 protein results from TCRdb running MiXCR on the 5' RACE reads. The data show 690,000 or so distinct CDR3 sequences, with roughly 8% seen just once and approximately 0.89% held by the top ten. The V gene end was trimmed by 6 bases and the J gene end by 3 bases; junction bases not matched to a gene: 7. This CDR3 has 15 residues. These sequences were also reported in another study, on yellow fever vaccine responses in identical twins.

The TCR sequence derives from a woman younger than 35 in good health. The chain has TRBV12-3 or TRBV12-4 and TRBJ2-1; the match to TRBD2 covers 8 bases. Sequencing used PBMCs. The CDR3 DNA reads as TGTGCCAGCAGCCTTAGACTAGCGAGCTACAATGAGCAGTTCTTC. Translated: CASSLRLASYNEQFF.